The next 7 T cell receptor beta chains were all read from a single sample in a study of CD8+CD57+ T cells in acquired aplastic anemia. CDR3 and TCR beta VDJ profiling relied on a genomic DNA template. TCRdb passed the reads through MiXCR, listing each CDR3 protein once. The sample includes under 150,000 distinct CDR3 sequences, approximately 41% of them seen just once. Sequencing input: sorted CD4+, CD8+, or CD8+CD57+ T cells (not recorded which) from PBMCs. The receptors here all came from a human donor in good health, serving as a control.

As regards this clonotype: This may stem from a read error, because a much larger clone lies one nucleotide away. The chain has TRBV5-1 and TRBJ1-2; D ambiguous. Per the germline V gene, CDR1 is SGHRS and CDR2 is YFSETQ. This CDR3 has 16 residues. The V gene lost 2 bases and the J gene lost 4 bases, with 18 bases spanning the gap. The CDR3 protein is CASSFDLQTWSYGYTF. Here the CDR3 DNA reads TGCGCCAGCAGCTTCGATCTCCAGACATGGTCCTATGGCTACACCTTC.

This clonotype has ten or more counts. This chain links TRBV6-1 with TRBJ2-2; 7 nucleotides align to TRBD1. Per germline, CDR1 MNHNS and CDR2 SASEGT. The V and J ends lost 8 bases and 8 bases, in that order; junction bases with no gene match: 2. The CDR3 contains 11 residues. The CDR3 spells CASQGDGELFF. For the CDR3, the DNA is TGTGCCAGCCAGGGGGATGGGGAGCTGTTTTTT.

A single count supports this clonotype. The chain links TRBV20-1 to TRBJ1-6; D possibly corresponds to TRBD1 (6 bases). The germline V gene encodes CDR1 DFQATT and CDR2 SNEGSKA (reference sequence). Trimming shortened V by 7 bases and J by 8 bases, and 12 bases separated the two germline ends. The CDR3 sequence is 12 residues long. The CDR3 nucleotides are TGCAGTGGTTCAGGGGTTGATTCACCCCTCCACTTT. Amino acid sequence: CSGSGVDSPLHF.

This rearrangement joins TRBV2 to TRBJ2-5; D call uncertain. V dropped 8 bases and J dropped 2 bases, with 18 bases sitting between them. Germline V gene data show CDR1 as SNHLY and CDR2 as FYNNEI. This CDR3 contains 15 residues. The CDR3 here is CASSTHTLSQETQYF. DNA for the CDR3: TGTGCCAGCTCGACACACACCCTATCTCAAGAGACCCAGTACTTC.

This clonotype was counted ten times or more. J is TRBJ1-2 and V is TRBV12-3 or TRBV12-4; 8 positions match TRBD1. The V gene end was trimmed by 5 bases and the J gene end by 14 bases; junction bases not matched to a gene: 10. The CDR3 is 12 residues long. The CDR3 DNA is TGTGCCAGCAGTCTTACAGGGGGTCGGGGGACCTTC. It codes for CASSLTGGRGTF.

Regarding this clonotype: A read error may be the cause here, since a much bigger clone is one base away. Here the CDR3 reads CASGQDRVVLGYTF. The CDR3 nucleotides read TGTGCCAGCGGCCAAGACAGGGTGGTTCTAGGCTACACCTTC. The J gene is TRBJ1-2, the V gene TRBV11-2, with 7 nucleotides matching TRBD1. The trim removed 8 bases at V and 8 bases at J, leaving 14 bases unmatched. Germline-derived CDR1 and CDR2 are SGHAT and FQNNGV. The CDR3 extends over 14 amino acids.

This clonotype has at least ten counts. The rearrangement joins TRBV5-1 to TRBJ1-2, with D possibly TRBD1 on 6 matching bases. The CDR3 extends over 14 amino acids. Looked up from germline, CDR1 is SGHRS and CDR2 is YFSETQ. The V and J ends lost 5 bases and 4 bases respectively, with 15 bases between them. CDR3: CASSKTGSSYGYTF. CDR3 sequence (DNA): TGCGCCAGCAGTAAAACAGGGAGCTCCTATGGCTACACCTTC.